The 10 T cell receptor beta chains reported below all come from one sample, sequenced in a study of CD8 T cells in ankylosing spondylitis. A single record per CDR3 protein comes from TCRdb applying MiXCR to the 5' RACE reads. The sample consists of about 150,000 distinct CDR3 sequences, under 55% of them appearing once. The sample taken for sequencing was synovial fluid, either unsorted or a sorted T cell fraction (not recorded which). These receptors were obtained from a male donor with ankylosing spondylitis.

This clonotype has just a few counts. The chain joins TRBV28 to TRBJ2-2, with TRBD2 matching 15 bases. V dropped 5 bases and J dropped 3; count of bases not matched to a gene: 7. Germline CDR1 MDHEN, CDR2 SYDVKM. The CDR3 loop spans 18 amino acids. The CDR3 nucleotides read TGTGCCAGCAGTCCCGGGACTAGCGGGAGGTGGGACACCGGGGAGCTGTTTTTT. Translated: CASSPGTSGRWDTGELFF.

The rearrangement links TRBV12-3 or TRBV12-4 to TRBJ1-1; TRBD1 agrees at 7 bases. Germline trimming cut 8 bases from V and 4 bases from J; bases unmatched to any gene: 7. The CDR3 extends over 13 amino acids. CDR3: CASGQGVGTEAFF. The CDR3 nucleotides are TGTGCCAGCGGCCAGGGGGTTGGCACTGAAGCTTTCTTT.

The sample holds many counts of this clonotype. The chain links TRBV4-2 to TRBJ1-1; TRBD1 aligns across 10 bases. V was clipped by 4 bases and J by 3 bases; unmatched bases: 5. This CDR3 is 15 amino acids long. Germline V gene lookup returns CDR1 LGHNA and CDR2 YNFKEQ. The CDR3 DNA reads as TGTGCCAGCAGCCGCGGACAGGGGGAGGACACTGAAGCTTTCTTT. It yields the protein CASSRGQGEDTEAFF.

The gene calls are TRBV6-1 and TRBJ1-1; 8 bases agree with TRBD1. Germline V gene data show CDR1 as MNHNS and CDR2 as SASEGT. CDR3 size: 14 residues. Unmatched junction bases numbered 8, after V lost 6 bases and J lost 5 bases. The CDR3 is CASSPTGVVTEAFF. As DNA, the CDR3 is TGTGCCAGCAGCCCGACAGGGGTAGTTACTGAAGCTTTCTTT.

This clonotype was detected only a few times. The chain joins TRBV5-1 to TRBJ1-5, with a possible D match to TRBD1 (5 bases). The V gene's germline CDR1 is SGHRS and CDR2 YFSETQ. There are 16 residues in the CDR3. The V end was cut by 4 bases, the J end by 5 bases, with 19 bases between. This CDR3 reads CASSRQSHSGDQPQHF. DNA for the CDR3: TGCGCCAGCAGCCGGCAAAGTCATTCGGGGGATCAGCCCCAGCATTTT.

The V gene is TRBV7-2, the J gene TRBJ2-1, with D unresolved. This CDR3 contains 16 residues. The germline V gene encodes CDR1 SGHTA and CDR2 FQGNSA. Trimming took off 1 base at V and 8 bases at J, with 18 bases between the two ends. The CDR3 DNA follows: TGTGCCAGCAGCTTAGAATGGGTGGTTGGTTTACATGAGCAGTTCTTC. It codes for CASSLEWVVGLHEQFF.

The CDR3 DNA reads TGCAGCGTTGACGGACTAGTAGAGGGGGATGAGCAGTTCTTC. This codes for CSVDGLVEGDEQFF. The chain combines TRBV29-1 with TRBJ2-1; the D gene is possibly TRBD2 (7 bases). The V gene lost 3 bases and the J gene lost 8 bases, with 17 bases spanning the gap. This CDR3 region has 14 residues. Germline CDR1 is SQVTM and CDR2 is ANQGSEA.

The chain couples TRBV3-1 to TRBJ2-3, with a weak D call TRBD2 (5 bases). The CDR3 totals 16 residues. CDR1 and CDR2 (germline): LGHDT, YNNKEL (reference sequence). V was trimmed by 4 bases and J by 6 bases, leaving 20 bases between them. The CDR3 coding sequence is TGTGCCAGCAGCCCCACAAAACCCTTACTAGGGGATACGCAGTATTTT. This sequence encodes CASSPTKPLLGDTQYF.

This clonotype was seen a few times. The chain joins TRBV10-3 to TRBJ2-1; D tentatively fits TRBD1 or TRBD2 (7 bases each). Per the germline V gene, CDR1 is ENHRY and CDR2 is SYGVKD. CDR3 size: 15 residues. V shed 3 bases and J shed 6 bases, with 15 bases lying between them. CDR3 protein: CAISDPGGGRNEQFF. The DNA for the CDR3 is TGTGCCATCAGTGATCCAGGGGGGGGCCGCAATGAGCAGTTCTTC.

This clonotype was detected many times. The V call is TRBV28, the J call TRBJ1-5, with 8 bases aligning to TRBD1. This CDR3 comprises 18 residues. CDR1 is MDHEN and CDR2 is SYDVKM in the germline V gene. The V gene end was trimmed by 5 bases and the J gene end by 0 bases; junction bases not matched to a gene: 12. The CDR3 region is CASSGQGARTYSNQPQHF. In nucleotides, the CDR3 is TGTGCCAGCAGTGGTCAGGGGGCAAGAACTTATAGCAATCAGCCCCAGCATTTT.